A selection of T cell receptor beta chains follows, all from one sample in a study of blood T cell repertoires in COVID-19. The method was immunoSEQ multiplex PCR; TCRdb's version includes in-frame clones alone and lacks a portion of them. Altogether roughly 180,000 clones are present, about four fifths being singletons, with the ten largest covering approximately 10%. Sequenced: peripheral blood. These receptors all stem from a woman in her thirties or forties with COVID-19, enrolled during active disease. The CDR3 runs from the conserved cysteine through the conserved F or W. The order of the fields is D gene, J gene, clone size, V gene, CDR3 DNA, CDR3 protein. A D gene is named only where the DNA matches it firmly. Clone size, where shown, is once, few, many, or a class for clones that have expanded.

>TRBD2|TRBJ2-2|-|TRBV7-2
TGTGCCAGCTCAGGCCTAGCGGAACCTGGGACCGGGGAGCTGTTTTTT
CASSGLAEPGTGELFF
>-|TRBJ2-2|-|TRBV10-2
TGCGCCAGTAGACAGGCCGGCATCACCGGGGAGCTGTTTTTT
CASRQAGITGELFF
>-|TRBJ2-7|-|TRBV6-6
TGTGCCAGCAGTTACTCGTCCGGGAGCCGGTACGAGCAGTACTTC
CASSYSSGSRYEQYF
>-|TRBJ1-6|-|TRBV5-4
TGTGCCAGCAGCTTCGACAGAAATAATTCACCCCTCCACTTT
CASSFDRNNSPLHF
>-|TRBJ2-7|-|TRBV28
TGTGCCAGCAGTTTAACCGGGGTGAACTACGAGCAGTACTTC
CASSLTGVNYEQYF
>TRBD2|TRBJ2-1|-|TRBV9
TGTGCCAGCAGCCCAATGCTTTTGGCTTTCGGGGGGGGCAATGAGCAGTTCTTC
CASSPMLLAFGGGNEQFF
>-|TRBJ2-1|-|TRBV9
TGTGCCAGCAGCGTAGGGACTACCTCATACAATGAGCAGTTCTTC
CASSVGTTSYNEQFF
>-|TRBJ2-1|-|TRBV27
TGTGCCAGCAGTCCCTCTACCTCCTACAATGAGCAGTTCTTC
CASSPSTSYNEQFF
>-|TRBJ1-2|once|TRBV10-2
TGCGCCAGCGGAATAGGGACAAGGGGCCAGGACTACACCTTC
CASGIGTRGQDYTF
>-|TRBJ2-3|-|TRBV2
TGTGCCAGCAGTGAAGCGGGAGGAGGCGATACGCAGTATTTT
CASSEAGGGDTQYF
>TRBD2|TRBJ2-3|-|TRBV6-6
TGTGCCAGCAGTTACCCATATCCCGGGGGGTCGGATACGCAGTATTTT
CASSYPYPGGSDTQYF
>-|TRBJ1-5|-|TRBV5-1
TGCGCCAGCAGCTTGGGGGGAGCCGATCAGCCCCAGCATTTT
CASSLGGADQPQHF
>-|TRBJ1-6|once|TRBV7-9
TGTGCCAGCAGCTACTTAGCTCAGAATACTTCACCCCTCCACTTT
CASSYLAQNTSPLHF
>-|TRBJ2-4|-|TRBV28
TGTGCCAGCAGTTTAGGCAACAAAAACATTCAGTACTTC
CASSLGNKNIQYF
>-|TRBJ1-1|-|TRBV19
TGTGCCAGTAGGTCGCGGGGTTTGGAAGACACTGAAGCTTTCTTT
CASRSRGLEDTEAFF
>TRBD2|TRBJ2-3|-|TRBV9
TGTGCCAGCAGCGTGAGCCGGACTAGCGGGGGGGATACGCAGTATTTT
CASSVSRTSGGDTQYF
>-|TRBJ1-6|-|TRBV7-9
TGTGCCAGCAGCTTACCCGGATCAAACAGTAGGAATTCACCCCTCCACTTT
CASSLPGSNSRNSPLHF
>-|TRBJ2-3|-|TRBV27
TGTGCCACCTCTAGTTCCACAGATACGCAGTATTTT
CATSSSTDTQYF
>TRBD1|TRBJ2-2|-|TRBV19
TGTGCCAGTAGCAACCCAGGGGGCATAAGGACCGGGGAGCTGTTTTTT
CASSNPGGIRTGELFF
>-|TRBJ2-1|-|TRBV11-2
TGTGCCAGCAGCTTTGATTACAGGAATGAGCAGTTCTTC
CASSFDYRNEQFF
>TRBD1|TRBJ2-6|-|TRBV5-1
TGCGCCAGCAGCTTACCCAGGGGGCATGGGGCCAACGTCCTGACTTTC
CASSLPRGHGANVLTF
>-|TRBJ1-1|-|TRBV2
TGTGCCAGCACGGATTCGACAGGCTTTGGCACTGAAGCTTTCTTT
CASTDSTGFGTEAFF
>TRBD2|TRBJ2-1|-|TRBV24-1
TGTGCCACCAGTGATCCTACTAGCGGGAGTTCCAATGAGCAGTTCTTC
CATSDPTSGSSNEQFF
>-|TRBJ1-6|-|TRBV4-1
TGCGCCAGCAGCCTACACCAAACGGGTTCACCCCTCCACTTT
CASSLHQTGSPLHF
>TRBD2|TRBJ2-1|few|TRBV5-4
TGTGCCAGCAGCTTGGCTCTAGCGGGAGGAACCGGTGAGCAGTTCTTC
CASSLALAGGTGEQFF
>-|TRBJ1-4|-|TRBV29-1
TGCAGCGTTTCTTTTAAAGAAAAACTGTTTTTT
CSVSFKEKLFF
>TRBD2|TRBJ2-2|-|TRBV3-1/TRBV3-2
TGTGCCAGCAGCCAAAGGGTCACAGTGGCGGGAGAAACCGGGGAGCTGTTTTTT
CASSQRVTVAGETGELFF
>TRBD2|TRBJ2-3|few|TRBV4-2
TGTGCCAGCAGCCAAGTCGGACTAGCGGGGCCAGATACGCAGTATTTT
CASSQVGLAGPDTQYF
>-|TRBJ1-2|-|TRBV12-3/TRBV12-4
TGTGCCAGCAGTCCGAGAGGGGGCTATGGCTACACCTTC
CASSPRGGYGYTF
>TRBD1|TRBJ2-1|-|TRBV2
TGTGCCAGCAAACCGGACAGGGCATACAATGAGCAGTTCTTC
CASKPDRAYNEQFF
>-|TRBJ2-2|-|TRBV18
TGTGCCAGCTCAGGCTTCGGGAGCAACACCGGGGAGCTGTTTTTT
CASSGFGSNTGELFF
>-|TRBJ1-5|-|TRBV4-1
TGCGCCAGCAGCCAAGGAGACAGTCGCAATCAGCCCCAGCATTTT
CASSQGDSRNQPQHF
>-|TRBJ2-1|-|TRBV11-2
TGTGCCAGCAGCTTACTAAGAAGCTCCTACAATGAGCAGTTCTTC
CASSLLRSSYNEQFF
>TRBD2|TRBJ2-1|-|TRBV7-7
TGTGCTAGCAGCTCCGGGACTAGCGGGGTAAATGAGCAGTTCTTC
CASSSGTSGVNEQFF
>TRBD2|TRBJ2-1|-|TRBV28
TGTGCCAGCAGTCTACTAGCGGGAGGTGAGCAGTTCTTC
CASSLLAGGEQFF
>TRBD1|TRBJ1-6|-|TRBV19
TGTGCCAGTAGTTCCCCGGGACAGGCTTATTCACCCCTCCACTTT
CASSSPGQAYSPLHF
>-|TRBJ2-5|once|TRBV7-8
TGTGCCAGCAGCTTAGGAGCGTACCAAGAGACCCAGTACTTC
CASSLGAYQETQYF
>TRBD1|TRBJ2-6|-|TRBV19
TGTGCCACCACACCTGGGACAGGGGGATCTGGGGCCAACGTCCTGACTTTC
CATTPGTGGSGANVLTF
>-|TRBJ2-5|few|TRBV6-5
TGTGCCAGCAGGCGGCTTGGGACCCAGTACTTC
CASRRLGTQYF
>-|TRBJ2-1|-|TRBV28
TGTGCCAGCCAACACAGAAATGAGCAGTTCTTC
CASQHRNEQFF
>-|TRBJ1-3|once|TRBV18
TGTGCCAGCTCACCAAATATTGGAAACACCATATATTTT
CASSPNIGNTIYF
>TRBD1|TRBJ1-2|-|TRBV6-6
TGTGCCAGCAGTACCACCGGGGACAGTAACTATGGCTACACCTTC
CASSTTGDSNYGYTF
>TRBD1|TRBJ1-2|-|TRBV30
TGTGCCTGGAGTTACCAGGACAGGGTCGGTGGCTACACCTTC
CAWSYQDRVGGYTF
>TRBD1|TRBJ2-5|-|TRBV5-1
TGCGCCAGCAGCCCCGAGACAGGGGTTAGGGAGACCCAGTACTTC
CASSPETGVRETQYF
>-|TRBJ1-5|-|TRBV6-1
TGTGCCAGCAGTGAGCAAGGGGCGAGCAATCAGCCCCAGCATTTT
CASSEQGASNQPQHF
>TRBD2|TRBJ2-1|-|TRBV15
TGTGCCACCAGCAGGAATAGCGGGAGCTACAATGAGCAGTTCTTC
CATSRNSGSYNEQFF
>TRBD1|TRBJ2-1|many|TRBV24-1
TGTGCCACCAGTGATTTGTTGGGGACAGGGGACAATGAGCAGTTCTTC
CATSDLLGTGDNEQFF
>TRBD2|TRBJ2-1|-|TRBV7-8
TGTGCCAGCAGCCGGCGGGGGGCGGTAGAGCAGTTCTTC
CASSRRGAVEQFF
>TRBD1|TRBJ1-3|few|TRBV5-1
TGCGCCAGCAGACCTTGGACAGGCTCTGGAAACACCATATATTTT
CASRPWTGSGNTIYF
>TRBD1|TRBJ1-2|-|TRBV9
TGTGCCAGCAGCGGGATCTCCGGACAGGGGGCGCGGTATGGCTACACCTTC
CASSGISGQGARYGYTF
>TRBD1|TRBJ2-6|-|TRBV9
TGTGCCAGCAGTGCTACAGGGGGGATAAGCTCTCGGGCCAACGTCCTGACTTTC
CASSATGGISSRANVLTF
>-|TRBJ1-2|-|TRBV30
TGTGCCTTGACAGGAGGCTATGGCTACACCTTC
CALTGGYGYTF
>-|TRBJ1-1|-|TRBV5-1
TGCGCCAGCAGCTTTGAGGGACAACCCCTTAGGAGGACTGAAGCTTTCTTT
CASSFEGQPLRRTEAFF
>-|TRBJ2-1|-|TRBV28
TGTGCCAGCAGTCAGACACGGGGTGAGCAGTTCTTC
CASSQTRGEQFF
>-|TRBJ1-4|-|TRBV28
TGTGCCAGCACCGACAATAATGAAAAACTGTTTTTT
CASTDNNEKLFF
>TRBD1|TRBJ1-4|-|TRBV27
TGTGCCAGCAGTGTTACCTACAGGGTCCCGACAGGGGAAAAACTGTTTTTT
CASSVTYRVPTGEKLFF
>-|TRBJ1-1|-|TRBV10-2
TGCGCCAGCACCGAGACAGGAGTCTGGCGGACTGAAGCTTTCTTT
CASTETGVWRTEAFF
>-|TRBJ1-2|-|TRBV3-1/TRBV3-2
TGTGCCAGCGGCAGGGCGACCTATGGCTACACCTTC
CASGRATYGYTF
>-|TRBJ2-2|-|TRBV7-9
TGTGCCAGCAGCCAGGGGCTGAGGGGTAACACCGGGGAGCTGTTTTTT
CASSQGLRGNTGELFF